The clone carrying this T cell receptor (beta chain) is labeled medium-sized. MiXCR, run by TCRdb on the 5' RACE reads, gives a single entry per CDR3 protein. This table has tens of thousands of distinct CDR3 sequences, under 7% appearing once. The CDR3 is 12 amino acids. V was clipped by 5 bases and J by 8 bases, with 11 bases between them. These data originate in a study of T cells after yellow fever vaccination. The material sequenced was PBMCs, either bulk or a sorted T-cell subset (CD4+, CD8+, memory, or dextramer-sorted; not recorded which), taken 15 days after the yellow fever booster vaccination. The chain couples TRBV12-3 or TRBV12-4 to TRBJ2-3; unclear D gene. This TCR came from a man aged 25 to 40 who received the YFV17D yellow fever vaccine. The CDR3 is CASSSSRATQYF. CDR3 nucleotides: TGTGCCAGCAGTAGCAGCCGGGCTACGCAGTATTTT.